One and the same sample provided the 17 T cell receptor beta chains below, sequenced in a study of cytomegalovirus exposure and HLA in healthy donors. Assay used: immunoSEQ multiplex PCR; TCRdb lists only in-frame clones, some missing. The sample records about 43,000 clones, roughly 90% being singletons. The source material was PBMCs. All receptors come from a man younger than 35 in good health and CMV-seronegative.

The chain has TRBV7-8 and TRBJ2-1; 11 nucleotides align to TRBD1. Trimming took 5 bases from V and 4 from J; bases not matched to a gene: 10. The CDR3 loop spans 17 amino acids. Germline-derived CDR1 and CDR2 are SGHVS and FQNEAQ. CDR3 DNA sequence: TGTGCCAGCAGCCCATCGTGGACAGGGGGCGAATACAATGAGCAGTTCTTC. As protein: CASSPSWTGGEYNEQFF.

This clone was detected once. The V call is TRBV5-4, the J call TRBJ1-5; tentative D call: TRBD1 (5 bases). The CDR3 extends over 14 amino acids. Per germline, CDR1 SGHNT and CDR2 YYREEE (reference sequence). The ends were cut back, 4 bases at V and 1 base at J, with 9 bases in the middle. The CDR3 protein is CASSPGGSNQPQHF. DNA of the CDR3: TGTGCCAGCAGCCCCGGGGGGAGCAATCAGCCCCAGCATTTT.

The CDR3 DNA reads as TGTGCCAGCAGTTTCGGAGGGGTGGACACAGATACGCAGTATTTT. Translated, it gives CASSFGGVDTDTQYF. The chain is built from TRBV28 and TRBJ2-3, with D possibly matching TRBD2 (6 bases). V was pared by 3 bases and J by 2 bases, with 12 bases between. The CDR3 loop spans 15 amino acids. Per germline, CDR1 MDHEN and CDR2 SYDVKM.

The gene calls are TRBV9 and TRBJ1-5, with TRBD1 as a possible D gene (5 bases). Germline V gives CDR1 SGDLS, CDR2 YYNGEE. Between the trimmed V and J ends, which lost 0 bases and 4 bases, there was a span of 11 bases. There are 15 residues in the CDR3. This CDR3 reads CASSVDAGRNQPQHF. In DNA form, the CDR3 reads TGTGCCAGCAGCGTAGATGCAGGGAGGAATCAGCCCCAGCATTTT.

The rearrangement uses TRBV7-9 and TRBJ2-1, with TRBD2 as a possible D gene (7 bases). Trimming left V 4 bases short and J 2 bases short, with 18 bases between. CDR1 is SEHNR and CDR2 is FQNEAQ in the germline V gene (reference sequence). The CDR3 totals 17 residues. The CDR3 nucleotides read TGTGCCAGCAGCTCCCCTTTTCGGGGGGCCACCTACAATGAGCAGTTCTTC. Translation: CASSSPFRGATYNEQFF. The whole variable domain, remainder taken from reference TRBV7-9 and TRBJ2-1, is DTGVSQNPRHKITKRGQNVTFRCDPISEHNRLYWYRQTLGQGPEFLTYFQNEAQLEKSRLLSDRFSAERPKGSFSTLEIQRTEQGDSAMYLCASSSPFRGATYNEQFFGPGTRLTVL.

The chain has TRBV28 and TRBJ2-7; D perhaps matches TRBD1 (5 bases). The V end lost 5 bases, the J end lost 0 bases, and 8 bases lay between the germline ends. The CDR3 loop spans 13 amino acids. From germline, CDR1 is MDHEN and CDR2 SYDVKM. CDR3 loop: CASSQGHSYEQYF. CDR3 coding DNA: TGTGCCAGCAGTCAGGGCCACTCCTACGAGCAGTACTTC. Full variable domain (rest looked up from reference TRBV28 and TRBJ2-7): DVKVTQSSRYLVKRTGEKVFLECVQDMDHENMFWYRQDPGLGLRLIYFSYDVKMKEKGDIPEGYSVSREKKERFSLILESASTNQTSMYLCASSQGHSYEQYFGPGTRLTVT.

This chain links TRBV6-6 with TRBJ2-1; 9 nucleotides line up with TRBD1. The ends lost 0 bases at V and 5 bases at J; junction bases unmatched: 5. This CDR3 has 16 residues. From germline, CDR1 is MNHNY and CDR2 SVGAGI (reference sequence). This CDR3 reads CASSYSGTGNNNEQFF. The CDR3 region has the DNA TGTGCCAGCAGTTACTCGGGGACAGGGAACAACAATGAGCAGTTCTTC.

The chain uses TRBV11-2 and TRBJ2-5, with unresolved D. CDR3 length: 15 residues. From germline, CDR1 is SGHAT and CDR2 FQNNGV. V lost 5 bases and J lost 0, with 13 bases in between. The CDR3 loop reads CASSEWAGHQETQYF. CDR3 nucleotide sequence: TGTGCCAGCAGCGAATGGGCAGGCCACCAAGAGACCCAGTACTTC. Supplemented by reference TRBV11-2 and TRBJ2-5, the full variable domain reads EAGVAQSPRYKIIEKRQSVAFWCNPISGHATLYWYQQILGQGPKLLIQFQNNGVVDDSQLPKDRFSAERLKGVDSTLKIQPAKLEDSAVYLCASSEWAGHQETQYFGPGTRLLVL.

This clone qualifies as medium-sized (0.01 to 0.1%). V is TRBV6-5 and J is TRBJ2-1, with D perhaps TRBD1 (6 bases). Per germline, CDR1 MNHEY and CDR2 SVGAGI. The CDR3 loop spans 14 amino acids. V lost 2 bases, J lost 8 bases, and 13 bases lay in between. The CDR3 DNA is TGTGCCAGCAGTTACGGAACAGGGATCTATGAGCAGTTCTTC. Translating gives CASSYGTGIYEQFF.

In its sample, this clone was seen once. V is TRBV6-5 and J is TRBJ1-3; possibly TRBD1 for D (6 bases). CDR1 and CDR2 (germline): MNHEY, SVGAGI. The CDR3 extends over 13 amino acids. The V gene lost 6 bases and the J gene lost 3 bases, with 9 bases spanning the gap. Here the CDR3 reads CASRLTGGNTIYF. In nucleotides, the CDR3 is TGTGCCAGCAGACTGACAGGTGGAAACACCATATATTTT.

The CDR3 reads CASRRTGVGNTIYF. In DNA, the CDR3 is TGTGCCAGCAGGCGCACAGGGGTAGGAAACACCATATATTTT. The V gene is TRBV6-1, the J gene TRBJ1-3, with 7 bases aligning to TRBD1. Germline V gene sequence: CDR1 MNHNS, CDR2 SASEGT. The CDR3 has 14 residues. V lost 6 bases to trimming and J lost 4 bases; unmatched junction nucleotides: 6.

This sequence joins TRBV5-4 and TRBJ1-2; TRBD1 matches 10 bases. The germline CDR1 and CDR2 sequences are SGHNT and YYREEE (reference sequence). V was pared by 4 bases and J by 4 bases, with 7 bases of the junction left unmatched. The CDR3 covers 15 residues. This CDR3 is CASSPKTGGGYGYTF. CDR3 DNA: TGTGCCAGCAGCCCTAAGACAGGGGGCGGCTATGGCTACACCTTC. Full variable domain (outside the CDR3, taken from reference TRBV5-4 and TRBJ1-2): ETGVTQSPTHLIKTRGQQVTLRCSSQSGHNTVSWYQQALGQGPQFIFQYYREEENGRGNFPPRFSGLQFPNYSSELNVNALELDDSALYLCASSPKTGGGYGYTFGSGTRLTVV.

The chain employs TRBV6-5 and TRBJ2-1; 7 bases match TRBD2. The V gene end was trimmed by 6 bases and the J gene end by 8 bases; junction bases not matched to a gene: 10. CDR3 length equals 14 residues. Per germline, CDR1 MNHEY and CDR2 SVGAGI. The CDR3 spells CASSSGTFFYEQFF. CDR3 DNA sequence: TGTGCCAGCAGCAGCGGGACTTTCTTCTATGAGCAGTTCTTC.

Note on this clone: The junction does not match germline at one end; this may be a read error. The rearrangement links TRBV20-1 to TRBJ2-3, with TRBD1 matching 11 bases. The CDR3 totals 11 residues. The germline V gene has CDR1 DFQATT and CDR2 SNEGSKA (reference sequence). CDR3 residues: CSAYPGTGGFF. CDR3 nucleotide sequence: TGCAGTGCTTACCCCGGGACAGGGGGATTCTTT.

This clone occurred a few times. This chain joins TRBV19 and TRBJ1-1; TRBD1 is a possible D gene (5 bases). This CDR3 has 16 amino acids. Germline loops: CDR1 LNHDA, CDR2 SQIVND (reference sequence). Between the trimmed V and J ends, which lost 6 bases and 5 bases, there was a span of 22 bases. The CDR3 reads CASSYSSSLGGTEAFF. The CDR3 bases are TGTGCCAGTAGCTATAGCAGTAGCCTGGGGGGTACTGAAGCTTTCTTT.

This clone was observed a handful of times. V gene TRBV28 combines with J gene TRBJ2-7, with D perhaps TRBD1 (5 bases). CDR3 size: 13 residues. Germline V CDR1 and CDR2: MDHEN, SYDVKM. The ends were cut back, 2 bases at V and 1 base at J, with 6 bases in the middle. CDR3 nucleotides: TGTGCCAGCAGTTTACCAGGGTCCTACGAGCAGTACTTC. Translating gives CASSLPGSYEQYF.

V usage is TRBV27 and J usage is TRBJ2-4; tentative D call: TRBD2 (6 bases). The CDR3 is 14 residues long. Germline CDR1 and CDR2: MNHEY and SMNVEV (reference sequence). V was trimmed by 3 bases and J by 7 bases, leaving 13 bases between them. The CDR3 reads CASSLSGSGNIQYF. The CDR3 DNA follows: TGTGCCAGCAGTTTGTCCGGGAGTGGCAACATTCAGTACTTC.